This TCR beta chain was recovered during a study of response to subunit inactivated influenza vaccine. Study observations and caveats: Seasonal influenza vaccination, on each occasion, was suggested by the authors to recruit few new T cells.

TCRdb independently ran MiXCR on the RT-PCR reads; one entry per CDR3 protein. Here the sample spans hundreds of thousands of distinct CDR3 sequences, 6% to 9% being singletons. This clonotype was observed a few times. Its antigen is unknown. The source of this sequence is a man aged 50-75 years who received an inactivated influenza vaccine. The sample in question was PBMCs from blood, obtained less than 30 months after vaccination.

CDR3 in DNA: TGTGCCAGCAGCTTAGCGGGACGGGGAGTCACAGATACGCAGTATTTT. It codes for CASSLAGRGVTDTQYF. This chain connects TRBV7-2 to TRBJ2-3, with D possibly called TRBD1 or TRBD2 (5 bases each). The CDR3 consists of 16 residues. Between the trimmed V and J ends, which lost 0 bases and 2 bases, there was a span of 12 bases. The germline CDR1 and CDR2 sequences are SGHTA and FQGNSA.